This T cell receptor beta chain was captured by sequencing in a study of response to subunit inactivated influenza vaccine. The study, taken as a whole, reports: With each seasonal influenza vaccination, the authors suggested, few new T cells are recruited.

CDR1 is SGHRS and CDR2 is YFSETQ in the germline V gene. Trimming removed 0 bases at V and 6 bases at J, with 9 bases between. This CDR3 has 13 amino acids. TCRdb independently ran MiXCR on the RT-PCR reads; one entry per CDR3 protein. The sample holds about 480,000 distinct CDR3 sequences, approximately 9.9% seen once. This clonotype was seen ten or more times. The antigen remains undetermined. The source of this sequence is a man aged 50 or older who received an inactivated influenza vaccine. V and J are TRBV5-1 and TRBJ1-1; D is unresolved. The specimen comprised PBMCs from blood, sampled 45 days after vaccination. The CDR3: CASSLGPNAEAFF. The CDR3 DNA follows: TGCGCCAGCAGCTTGGGACCCAACGCTGAAGCTTTCTTT.